Listed here are 28 T cell receptor beta chains from one sample, sequenced in a study of cytomegalovirus exposure and HLA in healthy donors (dated by TCRdb to between 2016 and 2019). Libraries were made using the immunoSEQ multiplex PCR assay. For the multiplex PCR, a mixture combining 60 forward primers for TCR Vbeta segments and 13 reverse primers for TCR Jbeta segments was used. TCRdb stores this immuneACCESS table with in-frame sequences only. Part of the clones is absent; in the studies checked, under half of the shortfall reflects unresolved V genes, and no reason is known for the rest. The sample data list some 110,000 clones, and around 79% of these were observed just once. Of the sample, roughly 3.6% is held by the ten largest clones. Specimen: PBMCs. The receptors derive from a man aged 55 to 70 in good health and CMV-seronegative.

The chain has TRBV19 and TRBJ1-6, with TRBD1 matching 9 bases. V gave up 4 bases and J gave up 9 bases; unmatched junction bases: 7. This CDR3 region has 15 residues. Looked up from germline, CDR1 is LNHDA and CDR2 is SQIVND (reference sequence). The DNA of the CDR3 is TGTGCCAGTAGTACGCGAACAGGGGGCGGTTCACCCCTCCACTTT. This codes for CASSTRTGGGSPLHF.

This clone has just a few counts. The chain employs TRBV7-8 and TRBJ1-5; D is possibly TRBD1 (6 bases). The CDR3 has 17 residues. The V end was cut by 2 bases, the J end by 7 bases, with 21 bases between. Germline V CDR1 and CDR2: SGHVS, FQNEAQ. This CDR3 is CASSLLGQHNLGQPQHF. DNA for the CDR3: TGTGCCAGCAGCTTACTCGGACAGCACAATCTTGGGCAGCCCCAGCATTTT.

The chain combines TRBV29-1 with TRBJ2-2; 14 bases align to TRBD2. V shed 6 bases, J shed 6 bases, and the junction held 12 bases outside the gene matches. The CDR3 length is 17 residues. Per the germline V gene, CDR1 is SQVTM and CDR2 is ANQGSEA. CDR3 amino acids: CSVGRLAGGLNSGELFF. The CDR3 coding sequence is TGCAGCGTGGGACGACTAGCGGGGGGGCTGAATTCCGGGGAGCTGTTTTTT.

V and J are TRBV6-5 and TRBJ2-5, with a tentative D call TRBD2 (6 bases). CDR3 size: 14 residues. Deletions cut 2 bases from V and 2 bases from J, with 9 bases between. CDR1 is MNHEY, CDR2 SVGAGI, per germline. CDR3 sequence reads: CASSYREDQETQYF. Here the CDR3 DNA reads TGTGCCAGCAGTTACAGGGAGGATCAAGAGACCCAGTACTTC.

The chain couples TRBV5-1 to TRBJ1-3; a possible D gene is TRBD1 (5 bases). The CDR3 has 16 amino acids. Germline V gene sequence: CDR1 SGHRS, CDR2 YFSETQ. V was shortened by 2 bases and J by 0 bases, with 12 bases between the two germline ends. The CDR3 spells CASSFMGLSSGNTIYF. The CDR3 region has the DNA TGCGCCAGCAGCTTTATGGGGCTCAGCTCTGGAAACACCATATATTTT.

V usage is TRBV2 and J usage is TRBJ1-1, with TRBD1 as a possible D gene (6 bases). The CDR3 has 14 residues. CDR1 is SNHLY, CDR2 FYNNEI, per germline. The V end was cut by 5 bases, the J end by 11 bases, with 21 bases between. CDR3 region: CASSIEGVAVEAFF. The CDR3 DNA follows: TGTGCCAGCAGTATCGAGGGGGTGGCTGTCGAGGCTTTCTTT.

The chain combines TRBV30 with TRBJ1-5, with D possibly being TRBD1 (5 bases). Germline CDR1 GTSNPN, CDR2 SVGIG (reference sequence). The CDR3 is made up of 16 amino acids. Trimming pared 0 bases from V and 2 bases from J, leaving 14 bases between. In DNA, the CDR3 is TGTGCCTGGAGTGTCGACAGACTTCGAGGCAATCAGCCCCAGCATTTT. Translated: CAWSVDRLRGNQPQHF. The full variable domain, with the rest looked up from reference TRBV30 and TRBJ1-5, is SQTIHQWPATLVQPVGSPLSLECTVEGTSNPNLYWYRQAAGRGLQLLFYSVGIGQISSEVPQNLSASRPQDRQFILSSKKLLLSDSGFYLCAWSVDRLRGNQPQHFGDGTRLSIL.

CDR3 DNA: TGTGCCAGCAGCTCTTACCCGGGACGGGGGGAAGCTTTCTTT. This gives the protein CASSSYPGRGEAFF. The chain recombines TRBV7-6 with TRBJ1-1, with D possibly being TRBD1 (5 bases). CDR3 length equals 14 residues. Germline V gene sequence: CDR1 SGHVS, CDR2 FNYEAQ. V lost 4 bases to trimming and J lost 8 bases, with 17 bases between them.

This clone was observed a single time. The chain joins TRBV5-1 to TRBJ1-4; a weak D match, TRBD1 (5 bases). Germline assignment: CDR1 SGHRS and CDR2 YFSETQ. The ends were cut back, 3 bases at V and 0 bases at J, with 9 bases in the middle. The CDR3 runs to 15 residues. The CDR3 region has the DNA TGCGCCAGCAGCTCCGGGGGGGCAACTAATGAAAAACTGTTTTTT. This encodes CASSSGGATNEKLFF.

This chain joins TRBV27 and TRBJ2-3; the match to TRBD2 covers 11 bases. Germline trimming cut 6 bases from V and 2 bases from J; bases unmatched to any gene: 7. The CDR3 spans 16 residues. Germline assignment: CDR1 MNHEY and CDR2 SMNVEV (reference sequence). This CDR3 reads CASRKIAGGNTDTQYF. In DNA, the CDR3 is TGTGCCAGCAGAAAAATAGCGGGGGGGAACACAGATACGCAGTATTTT.

V usage is TRBV6-5 and J usage is TRBJ1-2, with D possibly matching TRBD1 (6 bases). Per germline, CDR1 MNHEY and CDR2 SVGAGI. CDR3 length equals 15 residues. V was cut by 2 bases and J by 3 bases, with 13 bases left in between. The CDR3 region is CASSYTEGGHYGYTF. The CDR3 DNA reads as TGTGCCAGCAGTTACACGGAGGGGGGGCACTATGGCTACACCTTC.

The V call is TRBV5-8, the J call TRBJ2-5; D may be TRBD1 (6 bases). The CDR3 length is 16 residues. Germline V gene data show CDR1 as SGHTS and CDR2 as YDEGEE. Between the trimmed V and J ends, which lost 3 bases and 1 base, there was a span of 16 bases. The CDR3 loop reads CASSSGLQGLQETQYF. The CDR3 region has the DNA TGTGCCAGCAGCTCCGGATTGCAGGGGCTCCAAGAGACCCAGTACTTC. Combining the CDR3 with reference TRBV5-8 and TRBJ2-5 gives the whole variable domain EAGVTQSPTHLIKTRGQQATLRCSPISGHTSVYWYQQALGLGLQFLLWYDEGEERNRGNFPPRFSGRQFPNYSSELNVNALELEDSALYLCASSSGLQGLQETQYFGPGTRLLVL.

The DNA of the CDR3 is TGTGCCAGCAGCTCCCGAGGACAGGGTCTGAACACTGAAGCTTTCTTT. Its protein product is CASSSRGQGLNTEAFF. The V and J genes are TRBV7-3 and TRBJ1-1; 8 positions agree with TRBD1. The CDR3 runs to 16 residues. The ends lost 4 bases at V and 0 bases at J; junction bases unmatched: 7. The V gene's germline CDR1 is SGHTA and CDR2 FQGTGA.

The V and J genes are TRBV5-5 and TRBJ1-5; a weak D match, TRBD1 (6 bases). The germline gives CDR1 SGHKS, CDR2 YYEKEE (reference sequence). The CDR3 runs 15 residues. The V and J ends lost 4 bases and 2 bases respectively, with 13 bases between them. The CDR3 spells CASSLRGSGNQPQHF. For the CDR3, the DNA is TGTGCCAGCAGCCTCAGGGGTTCAGGCAATCAGCCCCAGCATTTT.

The chain links TRBV6-5 to TRBJ1-2, with 12 bases that match TRBD1. Trimming removed 2 bases from V and 8 bases from J; junction bases left unmatched: 9. The CDR3 is made up of 16 amino acids. CDR1 is MNHEY, CDR2 SVGAGI, per germline. As DNA, the CDR3 is TGTGCCAGCAGTTACCGGCCGGGACAGGGGGCCGAGGGCTACACCTTC. It translates to CASSYRPGQGAEGYTF.

This clone was detected only a few times. The rearrangement links TRBV19 to TRBJ1-1; D gene unclear. V shed 7 bases and J shed 1 base, with 7 bases lying between them. CDR1 and CDR2 from the germline V gene are LNHDA and SQIVND (reference sequence). The length of the CDR3 is 12 residues. CDR3: CASKRQNTEAFF. The CDR3 coding sequence is TGTGCCAGTAAACGACAGAACACTGAAGCTTTCTTT.

The V gene is TRBV6-5, the J gene TRBJ2-7; D may be TRBD1 (6 bases). V shed 6 bases and J shed 2 bases, with 11 bases lying between them. Germline V lookup: CDR1 MNHEY, CDR2 SVGAGI. This CDR3 has 13 residues. For the CDR3, the DNA is TGTGCCAGCAGCCCGGCAGGGGCCTACGAGCAGTACGTC. Protein sequence: CASSPAGAYEQYV.

The rearrangement uses TRBV21-1 and TRBJ1-1. TRBV21-1 is described as a pseudogene. There are 19 residues in the CDR3. CDR3 in amino acids: CASSKRPGGLSAQNTEAFF. CDR3 bases: TGTGCCAGCAGCAAAAGGCCGGGAGGGCTCTCAGCTCAGAACACTGAAGCTTTCTTT.

V is TRBV5-4 and J is TRBJ2-1, with D possibly TRBD1 on 6 matching bases. The CDR3 totals 15 residues. V lost 4 bases and J lost 7, with 18 bases in between. Germline V gene lookup returns CDR1 SGHNT and CDR2 YYREEE (reference sequence). The CDR3 region is CASSVGASGYNEQFF. Here the CDR3 DNA reads TGTGCCAGCAGCGTGGGGGCAAGCGGCTATAATGAGCAGTTCTTC. Supplemented by reference TRBV5-4 and TRBJ2-1, the full variable domain reads ETGVTQSPTHLIKTRGQQVTLRCSSQSGHNTVSWYQQALGQGPQFIFQYYREEENGRGNFPPRFSGLQFPNYSSELNVNALELDDSALYLCASSVGASGYNEQFFGPGTRLTVL.

Concerning this clone itself: Other DNA sequences from this sample encode an identical CDR3 as well. The V gene is TRBV18, the J gene TRBJ1-4; unclear D gene. This CDR3 comprises 14 residues. The germline V and J ends were trimmed by 3 bases and 4 bases, with 9 bases remaining between them. Looked up from germline, CDR1 is KGHSH and CDR2 is LQKENI. The CDR3 DNA reads TGTGCCAGCTCACCGACCGGGAGTAATGAAAAACTGTTTTTT. It is translated as CASSPTGSNEKLFF.

The chain uses TRBV27 and TRBJ1-4; 7 nucleotides line up with TRBD1. CDR1 is MNHEY and CDR2 is SMNVEV in the germline V gene (reference sequence). The CDR3 runs to 15 residues. Trimming took 1 base from V and 7 from J; bases not matched to a gene: 6. CDR3 bases: TGTGCCAGCAGTTTATATGGAGACAGGGCTGAAAAACTGTTTTTT. Amino acid sequence: CASSLYGDRAEKLFF.

The rearrangement uses TRBV29-1 and TRBJ2-3, with 8 nucleotides matching TRBD1. The ends lost 4 bases at V and 6 bases at J; junction bases unmatched: 6. Germline V gene lookup returns CDR1 SQVTM and CDR2 ANQGSEA. This CDR3 has 13 amino acids. CDR3 sequence: CSVGQGWKDTQYF. The CDR3 region has the DNA TGCAGCGTTGGACAGGGGTGGAAGGATACGCAGTATTTT.

This clone was seen a few times. Relative to the germline gene, one junction end is altered; a read error may explain this. The J gene is TRBJ1-1, the V gene TRBV7-9; 7 bases agree with TRBD1. Germline values: CDR1 SEHNR, CDR2 FQNEAQ (reference sequence). The CDR3 is 12 residues long. CDR3 nucleotides: TGTTCCAGCAGCTTACAGGGGAGTGAAGCTTTCTTT. It translates to CSSSLQGSEAFF. Complete variable domain (other parts from reference TRBV7-9 and TRBJ1-1): DTGVSQNPRHKITKRGQNVTFRCDPISEHNRLYWYRQTLGQGPEFLTYFQNEAQLEKSRLLSDRFSAERPKGSFSTLEIQRTEQGDSAMYLCSSSLQGSEAFFGQGTRLTVV.

This chain joins TRBV11-2 and TRBJ2-2; 9 positions agree with TRBD1. CDR3 size: 17 residues. Germline CDR1 is SGHAT and CDR2 is FQNNGV. V lost 1 base to trimming and J lost 2 bases; unmatched junction nucleotides: 5. The DNA of the CDR3 is TGTGCCAGCAGCTTAGGACGGACAGGGGTCAACACCGGGGAGCTGTTTTTT. Protein product: CASSLGRTGVNTGELFF.

The rearrangement links TRBV5-1 to TRBJ1-5; no clear D. In germline, CDR1 is SGHRS, CDR2 YFSETQ. There are 13 residues in the CDR3. V gave up 4 bases and J gave up 6 bases, with 11 bases separating them. The DNA of the CDR3 is TGCGCCAGCAGCGAGGCTCCGGGTCAGCCCCAGCATTTT. This translates into CASSEAPGQPQHF.

J is TRBJ2-1 and V is TRBV5-1; D unclear. Trimming shortened V by 3 bases and J by 0 bases, and 10 bases separated the two germline ends. CDR1 is SGHRS and CDR2 is YFSETQ in the germline V gene. There are 15 residues in the CDR3. CDR3 in DNA: TGCGCCAGCAGCTACGACATGGGCTCCTACAATGAGCAGTTCTTC. It translates to CASSYDMGSYNEQFF.

This chain's CDR3 is CASSLPGENTEAFF. DNA of the CDR3: TGTGCCAGCAGTTTGCCAGGGGAGAACACTGAAGCTTTCTTT. The V call is TRBV28, the J call TRBJ1-1; D perhaps matches TRBD1 (6 bases). Trimming left V 3 bases short and J 1 base short, with 9 bases between. The germline gives CDR1 MDHEN, CDR2 SYDVKM. The CDR3 is 14 residues long.

The V gene is TRBV4-2, the J gene TRBJ1-1, with D tentatively TRBD1 (5 bases). CDR3 length equals 15 residues. In germline, CDR1 is LGHNA, CDR2 YNFKEQ. V lost 4 bases and J 11 bases, leaving 23 bases between the germline ends. CDR3 protein: CASSRTSGGRTAAFF. In DNA, the CDR3 is TGTGCCAGCAGCCGCACCTCGGGGGGGAGAACGGCGGCTTTCTTT.